A single sample is the source of the 13 T cell receptor beta chains below, sequenced in a study of T cell repertoires in cytomegalovirus infection. These receptors are not linked to any known antigen. Each CDR3 protein gets one entry after TCRdb re-called the reads with MiXCR. Of fewer than 950,000 distinct CDR3 sequences listed, about 33% were seen once; the top ten hold 9.5% to 15%. The material sequenced was cultured CD8+ T cells from PBMCs, taken from culture after CMV antigen stimulation. The source is a human donor in good health (CMV status not recorded). Some clones in this sample may be carry-over from other donors' samples.

The rearrangement links TRBV7-3 to TRBJ2-3; D is uncertain. This CDR3 has 13 amino acids. V shed 6 bases and J shed 6 bases, with 13 bases lying between them. In germline, CDR1 is SGHTA, CDR2 FQGTGA. DNA of the CDR3: TGTGCCAGCAGACCGCAAGATCTGGATACGCAGTATTTT. Translation gives CASRPQDLDTQYF.

The chain joins TRBV20-1 to TRBJ2-7; D is perhaps TRBD2 (6 bases). The V end lost 0 bases, the J end lost 4 bases, and 10 bases lay between the germline ends. Germline CDR1 is DFQATT and CDR2 is SNEGSKA (reference sequence). The CDR3 covers 13 residues. This CDR3 reads CSARDSEGYEQYF. As DNA, the CDR3 is TGCAGTGCTAGAGATTCGGAGGGTTACGAGCAGTACTTC.

With regard to this clonotype: The junction shows a germline mismatch at one end, possibly a read error. The chain has TRBV12-3 or TRBV12-4 and TRBJ1-5; TRBD1 is a possible D gene (6 bases). The CDR3 is made up of 14 amino acids. This CDR3 is CANSSDRRNQPQHF. Written as DNA, the CDR3 is TGTGCCAACAGTTCAGACAGGAGAAATCAGCCCCAGCATTTT.

This clonotype was picked up many times. This chain links TRBV7-2 with TRBJ1-2; maybe TRBD1 (5 bases). CDR1 is SGHTA and CDR2 is FQGNSA in the germline V gene. Between the trimmed V and J ends, which lost 0 bases and 2 bases, there was a span of 22 bases. The CDR3 totals 19 residues. The CDR3 DNA follows: TGTGCCAGCAGCTTAGCCCACCTCGCAGGGTTAGACGAGAACTATGGCTACACCTTC. It codes for CASSLAHLAGLDENYGYTF.

This clonotype has a handful of counts. The chain recombines TRBV11-3 with TRBJ2-2; 15 bases match TRBD2. The germline V gene has CDR1 SGHNT and CDR2 YENEEA. V dropped 5 bases and J dropped 5; count of bases not matched to a gene: 6. This CDR3 comprises 17 residues. This CDR3 reads CASSMGLAGGRTGELFF. The CDR3 DNA reads TGTGCCAGCAGCATGGGACTAGCGGGGGGTCGTACCGGGGAGCTGTTTTTT.

This chain joins TRBV9 and TRBJ2-1, with 8 bases matching TRBD2. The CDR3 consists of 17 residues. Trimming removed 3 bases from V and 4 bases from J; junction bases left unmatched: 12. Germline V gene lookup returns CDR1 SGDLS and CDR2 YYNGEE. CDR3 in amino acids: CASSGPPRGGGYNEQFF. CDR3 in DNA: TGTGCCAGCAGCGGCCCCCCTCGGGGGGGGGGGTACAATGAGCAGTTCTTC.

This clonotype was recorded at least ten times. This chain joins TRBV20-1 and TRBJ2-1, with unresolved D. CDR1 and CDR2 from the germline V gene are DFQATT and SNEGSKA (reference sequence). V lost 3 bases to trimming and J lost 0 bases, with 12 bases between them. The CDR3 totals 15 residues. CDR3: CSASDRPSSYNEQFF. In nucleotides, the CDR3 is TGCAGTGCTAGTGACCGCCCAAGCTCCTACAATGAGCAGTTCTTC.

This clonotype has a handful of counts. The chain joins TRBV7-9 to TRBJ2-2; 7 bases match TRBD2. CDR3 length: 16 amino acids. In germline, CDR1 is SEHNR, CDR2 FQNEAQ (reference sequence). The trim removed 6 bases at V and 0 bases at J, leaving 7 bases unmatched. The CDR3 nucleotides read TGTGCCAGCAGTTCAACGGGGGGTGCGAACACCGGGGAGCTGTTTTTT. It codes for CASSSTGGANTGELFF.

This clonotype turned up a few times. This chain joins TRBV15 and TRBJ2-1; 12 positions match TRBD2. Unmatched junction bases numbered 5, after V lost 1 base and J lost 7 bases. This CDR3 is built from 16 residues. CDR1 and CDR2 (germline): LNHNV, YYDKDF (reference sequence). CDR3 region: CATSRALAGGHNEQFF. The CDR3 DNA reads TGTGCCACCAGCAGAGCGCTAGCGGGGGGGCATAATGAGCAGTTCTTC.

V gene TRBV2 combines with J gene TRBJ2-1; 7 positions agree with TRBD2. The CDR3 has 14 residues. Unmatched junction bases numbered 9, after V lost 6 bases and J lost 7 bases. The germline V gene has CDR1 SNHLY and CDR2 FYNNEI. The CDR3 coding sequence is TGTGCCAGCAGCCGGGGAGGGGTGGGGAATGAGCAGTTCTTC. Amino acids: CASSRGGVGNEQFF.

This clonotype was counted once. This chain joins TRBV5-4 and TRBJ1-6, with D possibly TRBD1 on 5 matching bases. Germline V gene sequence: CDR1 SGHNT, CDR2 YYREEE (reference sequence). V was clipped by 5 bases and J by 6 bases, with 18 bases between them. This CDR3 region has 16 residues. The CDR3 DNA sequence: TGTGCCAGCAGATCCGGGACCCCGGACCTTAATTCACCCCTCCACTTT. This codes for CASRSGTPDLNSPLHF. Filled out from reference TRBV5-4 and TRBJ1-6, the complete variable domain reads ETGVTQSPTHLIKTRGQQVTLRCSSQSGHNTVSWYQQALGQGPQFIFQYYREEENGRGNFPPRFSGLQFPNYSSELNVNALELDDSALYLCASRSGTPDLNSPLHFGNGTRLTVT.

This clonotype has ten or more counts. The CDR3 loop reads CASSFPMETQYF. The CDR3 DNA follows: TGTGCCAGCAGCTTTCCTATGGAGACCCAGTACTTC. The genes are TRBV7-6 and TRBJ2-5; D not certain. Germline CDR1 reads SGHVS; CDR2 reads FNYEAQ. Trimming cost V 3 bases and J 5 bases, with 7 bases left between them. This CDR3 has 12 residues. The whole variable domain, filled in from reference TRBV7-6 and TRBJ2-5, reads GAGVSQSPRYKVTKRGQDVALRCDPISGHVSLYWYRQALGQGPEFLTYFNYEAQQDKSGLPNDRFSAERPEGSISTLTIQRTEQRDSAMYRCASSFPMETQYFGPGTRLLVL.

The gene calls are TRBV5-4 and TRBJ2-3; the match to TRBD1 covers 12 bases. J lost 4 bases, V lost 4 bases, and 7 bases had no gene match. The CDR3 sequence is 16 residues long. CDR1 is SGHNT and CDR2 is YYREEE in the germline V gene (reference sequence). In DNA, the CDR3 is TGTGCCAGCAGCAACCTGGGACAGGGGGCTTCAGATACGCAGTATTTT. This translates into CASSNLGQGASDTQYF.